This T cell receptor (beta chain) stems from a study of T cell responses to AZD1222 COVID-19 vaccine. The assay was immunoSEQ multiplex PCR, and TCRdb's table has in-frame clones only and misses some. The sample includes approximately 110,000 clones, around 88% of them seen just once. Germline assignment: CDR1 MNHNY and CDR2 SVGAGI (reference sequence). V lost 1 base, J lost 4 bases, and 8 bases lay in between. CDR3 length: 14 amino acids. The source material was peripheral blood, sampled on day 0 of AZD1222 vaccination. This chain joins TRBV6-6 and TRBJ1-5; D not resolved. The sequence was collected from an adult in good health. The CDR3, as DNA: TGTGCCAGCAGTTACTTGGCTTTTAATCAGCCCCAGCATTTT. This codes for CASSYLAFNQPQHF.